Listed below are T cell receptor beta chains from one sample, sequenced in a study of cytomegalovirus exposure and HLA in healthy donors. Data came from immunoSEQ multiplex PCR; TCRdb stores just in-frame clones and leaves some out. Seen here are under 200,000 clones, approximately 96% observed once, and the top ten hold 0.8% to 1%. Sequencing was carried out using PBMCs. These TCRs come from a woman in her late teens or twenties in good health and CMV-seronegative. The conserved cysteine and the conserved F or W are not part of the CDR3 here.

CDR3 length,J gene,V gene,CDR3 protein
14,TRBJ2-1,TRBV10-2,ASSLASGTSGGVPF
14,TRBJ2-1,TRBV4-1,ASSQGRRGLGGEQF
12,TRBJ1-2,TRBV19,ASIKDRAGGGYT
15,TRBJ2-5,TRBV14,ASSPWGTSGKTETQY
12,TRBJ1-1,TRBV6-1,ASSVYLTNTEAF
14,TRBJ2-1,TRBV4-2,ASSPVLAGGNDEQF
11,TRBJ2-3,TRBV12-5,ASGSGGRDTQY
11,TRBJ2-7,TRBV6-6,ASHSGQKYEQY
13,TRBJ2-1,TRBV7-3,ASSSTGTSHNEQF
10,TRBJ2-3,TRBV29-1,SVDRHTDTQY
11,TRBJ1-1,TRBV7-2,ASSFDRVTEAF
14,TRBJ1-1,TRBV4-2,ASSQVAGTGDSEAF
11,TRBJ1-1,TRBV6-6,ASSDKGNTEAF
13,TRBJ2-3,TRBV27,ASSLEGTATDTQY
13,TRBJ2-1,TRBV5-1,ASSLDTSSYNEQF
12,TRBJ1-4,TRBV6-1,ASSRQGAREKLF
13,TRBJ2-1,TRBV5-1,ASSEVAGTYNEQF